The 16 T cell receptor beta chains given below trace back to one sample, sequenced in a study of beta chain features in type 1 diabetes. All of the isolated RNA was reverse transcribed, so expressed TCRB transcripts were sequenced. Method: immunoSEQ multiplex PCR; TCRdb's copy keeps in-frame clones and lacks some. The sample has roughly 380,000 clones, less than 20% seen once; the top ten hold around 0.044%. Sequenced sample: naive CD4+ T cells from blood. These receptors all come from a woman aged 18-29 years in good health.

CDR3 in DNA: TGTGCCAGCAGTGGGGGCGGGGGCGGAGAGACCCAGTACTTC. Protein: CASSGGGGGETQYF. The chain recombines TRBV6-1 with TRBJ2-5; a weak D match, TRBD2 (7 bases). Looked up from germline, CDR1 is MNHNS and CDR2 is SASEGT. CDR3 length equals 14 residues. V shed 4 bases and J shed 4 bases, with 13 bases lying between them.

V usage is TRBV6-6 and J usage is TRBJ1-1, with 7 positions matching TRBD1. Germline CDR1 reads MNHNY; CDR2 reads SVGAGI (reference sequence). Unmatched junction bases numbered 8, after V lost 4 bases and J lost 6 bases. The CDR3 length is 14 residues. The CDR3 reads CASSSQGVSSEAFF. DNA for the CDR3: TGTGCCAGCAGTTCCCAGGGGGTGAGTTCTGAAGCTTTCTTT.

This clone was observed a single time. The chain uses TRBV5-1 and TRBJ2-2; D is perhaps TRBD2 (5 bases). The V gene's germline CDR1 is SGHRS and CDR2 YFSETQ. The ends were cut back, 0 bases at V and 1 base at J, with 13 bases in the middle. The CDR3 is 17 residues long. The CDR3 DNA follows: TGCGCCAGCAGCTTGGTCCGTAAGCGGAAGAACACCGGGGAGCTGTTTTTT. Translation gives CASSLVRKRKNTGELFF. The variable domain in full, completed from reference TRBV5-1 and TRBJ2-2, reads KAGVTQTPRYLIKTRGQQVTLSCSPISGHRSVSWYQQTPGQGLQFLFEYFSETQRNKGNFPGRFSGRQFSNSRSEMNVSTLELGDSALYLCASSLVRKRKNTGELFFGEGSRLTVL.

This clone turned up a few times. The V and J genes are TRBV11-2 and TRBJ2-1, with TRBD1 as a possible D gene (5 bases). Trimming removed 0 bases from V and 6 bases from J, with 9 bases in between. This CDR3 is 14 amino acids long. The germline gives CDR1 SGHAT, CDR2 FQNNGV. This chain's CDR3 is CASSLDRVGNEQFF. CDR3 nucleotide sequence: TGTGCCAGCAGCTTAGACAGGGTGGGCAATGAGCAGTTCTTC.

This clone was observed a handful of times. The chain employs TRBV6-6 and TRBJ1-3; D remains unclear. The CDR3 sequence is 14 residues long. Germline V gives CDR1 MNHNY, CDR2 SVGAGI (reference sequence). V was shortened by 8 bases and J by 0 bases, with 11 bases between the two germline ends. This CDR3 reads CASSKADSGNTIYF. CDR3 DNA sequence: TGTGCCAGCTCCAAGGCGGACTCTGGAAACACCATATATTTT.

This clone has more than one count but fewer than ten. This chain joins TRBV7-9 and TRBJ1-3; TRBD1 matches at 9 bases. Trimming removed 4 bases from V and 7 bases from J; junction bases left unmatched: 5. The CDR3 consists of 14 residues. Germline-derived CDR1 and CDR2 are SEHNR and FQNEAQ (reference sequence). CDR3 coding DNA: TGTGCCAGCAGCTGGGGACAGGGAGGGAACACCATATATTTT. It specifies CASSWGQGGNTIYF.

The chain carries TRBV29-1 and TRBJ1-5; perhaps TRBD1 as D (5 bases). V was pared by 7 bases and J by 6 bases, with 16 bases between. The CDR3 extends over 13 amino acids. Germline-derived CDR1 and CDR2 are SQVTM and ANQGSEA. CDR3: CSALEQVGQPQHF. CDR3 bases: TGCAGCGCCCTGGAACAGGTTGGTCAGCCCCAGCATTTT. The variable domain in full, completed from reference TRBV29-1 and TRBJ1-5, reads SAVISQKPSRDICQRGTSLTIQCQVDSQVTMMFWYRQQPGQSLTLIATANQGSEATYESGFVIDKFPISRPNLTFSTLTVSNMSPEDSSIYLCSALEQVGQPQHFGDGTRLSIL.

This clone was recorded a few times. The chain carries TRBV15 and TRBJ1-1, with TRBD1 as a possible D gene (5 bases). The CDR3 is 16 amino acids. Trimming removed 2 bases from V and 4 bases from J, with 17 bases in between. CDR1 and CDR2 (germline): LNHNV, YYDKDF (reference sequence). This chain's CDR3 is CATSRSQGLLFTEAFF. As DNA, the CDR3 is TGTGCCACCAGCAGATCCCAGGGACTACTCTTCACTGAAGCTTTCTTT.

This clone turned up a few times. CDR3 nucleotide sequence: TGTGCCAGCAGCCTAGGCTGGCAGAACACTGAAGCTTTCTTT. Its protein is CASSLGWQNTEAFF. This rearrangement joins TRBV9 to TRBJ1-1; D gene unclear. This CDR3 contains 14 residues. Per the germline V gene, CDR1 is SGDLS and CDR2 is YYNGEE. Trimming shortened V by 4 bases and J by 1 base, and 11 bases separated the two germline ends.

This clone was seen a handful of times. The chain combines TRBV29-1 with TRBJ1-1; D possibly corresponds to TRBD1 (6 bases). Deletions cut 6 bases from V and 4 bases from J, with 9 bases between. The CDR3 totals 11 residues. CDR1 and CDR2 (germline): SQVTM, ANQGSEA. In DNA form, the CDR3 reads TGCAGCGTCACAGGGTCCACTGAAGCTTTCTTT. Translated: CSVTGSTEAFF.

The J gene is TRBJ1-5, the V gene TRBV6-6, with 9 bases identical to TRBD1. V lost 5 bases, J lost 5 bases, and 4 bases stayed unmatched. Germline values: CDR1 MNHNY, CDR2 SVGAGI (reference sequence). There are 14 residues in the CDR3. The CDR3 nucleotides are TGTGCCAGCAGTGACAGGGGGACCGATCAGCCCCAGCATTTT. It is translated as CASSDRGTDQPQHF.

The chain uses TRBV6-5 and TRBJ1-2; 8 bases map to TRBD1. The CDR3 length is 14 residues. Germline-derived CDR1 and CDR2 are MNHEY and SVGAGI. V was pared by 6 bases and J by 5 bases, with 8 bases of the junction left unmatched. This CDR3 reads CASRKQGVEYGYTF. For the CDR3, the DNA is TGTGCCAGCAGAAAACAGGGGGTTGAGTATGGCTACACCTTC.

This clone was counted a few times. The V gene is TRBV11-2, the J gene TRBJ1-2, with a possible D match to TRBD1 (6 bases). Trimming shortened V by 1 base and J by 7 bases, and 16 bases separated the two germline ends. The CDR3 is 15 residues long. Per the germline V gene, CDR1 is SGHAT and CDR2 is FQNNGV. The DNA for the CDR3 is TGTGCCAGCAGCTTAGTGTCGGGGACATGGGGTGGCTACACCTTC. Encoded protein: CASSLVSGTWGGYTF.

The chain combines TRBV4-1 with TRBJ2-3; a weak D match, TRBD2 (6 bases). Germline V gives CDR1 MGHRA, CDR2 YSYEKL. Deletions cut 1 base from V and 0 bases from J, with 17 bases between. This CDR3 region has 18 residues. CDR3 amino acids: CASSQGAARGISTDTQYF. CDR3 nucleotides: TGCGCCAGCAGCCAAGGGGCGGCGCGGGGTATAAGCACAGATACGCAGTATTTT.

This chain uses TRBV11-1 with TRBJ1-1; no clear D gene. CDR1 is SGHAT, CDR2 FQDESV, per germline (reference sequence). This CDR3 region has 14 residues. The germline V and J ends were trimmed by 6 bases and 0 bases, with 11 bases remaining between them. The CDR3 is CASRVSEMNTEAFF. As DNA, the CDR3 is TGTGCCAGCAGAGTCTCAGAAATGAACACTGAAGCTTTCTTT.

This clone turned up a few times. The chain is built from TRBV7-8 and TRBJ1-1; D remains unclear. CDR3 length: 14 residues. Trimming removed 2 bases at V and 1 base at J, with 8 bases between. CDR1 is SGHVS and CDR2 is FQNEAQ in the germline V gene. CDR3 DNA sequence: TGTGCCAGCAGCTTACGGGTCACGAACACTGAAGCTTTCTTT. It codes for CASSLRVTNTEAFF.